A single TCR beta chain is shown here with its context. The table came from immunoSEQ multiplex PCR; TCRdb's copy has only in-frame clones and leaves some out. Found here are 170,000 or so clones, 80% of them singletons; the top ten hold around 7%. This sample is part of a study of blood T cell repertoires in COVID-19. Study details: Samples taken during acute and convalescent COVID-19 were collected in the United States, Italy and Spain.

There are 16 residues in the CDR3. From germline, CDR1 is SNHLY and CDR2 FYNNEI. V lost 4 bases to trimming and J lost 2 bases, with 15 bases between them. V gene TRBV2 combines with J gene TRBJ1-5; D remains unclear. Sequenced sample: peripheral blood. The receptor was derived from a man between 70 and 80 years old with active or convalescent COVID-19. The CDR3 bases are TGTGCCAGCAGTGGAACATCGACATTAGGCAATCAGCCCCAGCATTTT. Amino acids: CASSGTSTLGNQPQHF.